A single sample gave rise to the 2 T cell receptor beta chains below, sequenced in a study of cytomegalovirus exposure and HLA in healthy donors. The PCR contained 60 Vbeta and 13 Jbeta primers. Using immunoSEQ multiplex PCR, the repertoire was profiled, and TCRdb retains in-frame clones only, with some absent. This table holds over 90,000 clones, 60% to 70% found once. The material sequenced was PBMCs. Receptors were obtained from a woman in her forties or fifties in good health and CMV-seronegative.

The CDR3 protein is CASSLDRSNQPQHF. CDR3 sequence (DNA): TGTGCCAGCAGCCTCGACAGATCCAATCAGCCCCAGCATTTT. The chain joins TRBV7-9 to TRBJ1-5, with TRBD1 as a possible D gene (5 bases). V gave up 5 bases and J gave up 3 bases, with 11 bases separating them. Germline V gives CDR1 SEHNR, CDR2 FQNEAQ (reference sequence). The CDR3 sequence is 14 residues long. Filled out from reference TRBV7-9 and TRBJ1-5, the complete variable domain reads DTGVSQNPRHKITKRGQNVTFRCDPISEHNRLYWYRQTLGQGPEFLTYFQNEAQLEKSRLLSDRFSAERPKGSFSTLEIQRTEQGDSAMYLCASSLDRSNQPQHFGDGTRLSIL.

This clone turned up a few times. The J gene is TRBJ1-1, the V gene TRBV6-6; perhaps TRBD1 as D (5 bases). Trimming shortened V by 3 bases and J by 1 base, and 12 bases separated the two germline ends. This CDR3 spans 15 amino acids. Per the germline V gene, CDR1 is MNHNY and CDR2 is SVGAGI (reference sequence). CDR3 coding DNA: TGTGCCAGCAGTTATCTAGAAACAGGGAACACTGAAGCTTTCTTT. Its protein is CASSYLETGNTEAFF.